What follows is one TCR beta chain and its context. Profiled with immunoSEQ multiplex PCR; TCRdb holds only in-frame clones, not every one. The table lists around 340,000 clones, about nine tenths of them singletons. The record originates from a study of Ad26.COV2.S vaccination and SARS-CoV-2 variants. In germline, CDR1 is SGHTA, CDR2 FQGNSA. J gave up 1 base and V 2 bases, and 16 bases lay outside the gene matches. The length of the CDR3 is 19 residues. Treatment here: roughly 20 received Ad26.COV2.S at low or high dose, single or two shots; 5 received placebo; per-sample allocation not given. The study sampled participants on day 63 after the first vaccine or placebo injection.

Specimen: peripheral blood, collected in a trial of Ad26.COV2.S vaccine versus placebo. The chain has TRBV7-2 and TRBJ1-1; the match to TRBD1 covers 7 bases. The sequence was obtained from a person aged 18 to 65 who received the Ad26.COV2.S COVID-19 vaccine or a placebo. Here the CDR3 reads CASSLRLLGGQTKNTEAFF. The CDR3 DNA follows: TGTGCCAGCAGCTTAAGGTTATTAGGGGGACAGACAAAGAACACTGAAGCTTTCTTT.